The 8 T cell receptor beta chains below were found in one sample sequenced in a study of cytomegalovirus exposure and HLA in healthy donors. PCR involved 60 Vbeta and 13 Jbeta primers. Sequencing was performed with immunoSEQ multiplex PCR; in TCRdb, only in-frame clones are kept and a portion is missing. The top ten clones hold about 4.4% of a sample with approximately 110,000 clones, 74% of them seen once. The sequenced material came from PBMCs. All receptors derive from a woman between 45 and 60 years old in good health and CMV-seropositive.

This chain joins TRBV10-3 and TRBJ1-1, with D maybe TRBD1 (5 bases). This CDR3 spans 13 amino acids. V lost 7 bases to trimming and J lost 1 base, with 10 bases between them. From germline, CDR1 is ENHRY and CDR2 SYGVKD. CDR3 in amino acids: CAIKQDKNTEAFF. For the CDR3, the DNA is TGTGCCATCAAACAGGACAAGAACACTGAAGCTTTCTTT.

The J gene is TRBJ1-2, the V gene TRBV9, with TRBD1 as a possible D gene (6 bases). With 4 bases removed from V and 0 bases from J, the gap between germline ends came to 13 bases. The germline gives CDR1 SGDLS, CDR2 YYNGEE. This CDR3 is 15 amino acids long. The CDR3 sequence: CASSPGHPANYGYTF. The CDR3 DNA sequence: TGTGCCAGCAGCCCGGGACATCCTGCTAACTATGGCTACACCTTC.

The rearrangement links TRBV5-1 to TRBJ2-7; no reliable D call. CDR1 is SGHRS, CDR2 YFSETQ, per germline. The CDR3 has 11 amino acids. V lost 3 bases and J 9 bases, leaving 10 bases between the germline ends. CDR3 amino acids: CASSSTGRQYF. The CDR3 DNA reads TGCGCCAGCAGCTCCACCGGTCGGCAGTACTTC.

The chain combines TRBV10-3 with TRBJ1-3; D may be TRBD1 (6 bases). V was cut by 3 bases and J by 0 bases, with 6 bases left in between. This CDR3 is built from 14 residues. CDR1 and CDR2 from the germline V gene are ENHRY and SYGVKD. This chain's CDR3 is CAISDRGSGNTIYF. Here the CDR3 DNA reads TGTGCCATCAGTGACAGGGGCTCTGGAAACACCATATATTTT.

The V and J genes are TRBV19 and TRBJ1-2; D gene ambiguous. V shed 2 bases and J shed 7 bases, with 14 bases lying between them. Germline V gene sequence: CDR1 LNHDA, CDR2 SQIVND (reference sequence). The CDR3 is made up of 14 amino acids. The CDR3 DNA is TGTGCCAGTAGTATACCTACGAAAGTCGCTGGCTACACCTTC. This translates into CASSIPTKVAGYTF.

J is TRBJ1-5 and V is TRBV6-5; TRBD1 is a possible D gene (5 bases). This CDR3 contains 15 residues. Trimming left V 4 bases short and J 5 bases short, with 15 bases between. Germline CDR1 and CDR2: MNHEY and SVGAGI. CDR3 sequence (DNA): TGTGCCAGCAGTTCGGCTGGGACGGGAGATCAGCCCCAGCATTTT. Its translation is CASSSAGTGDQPQHF.

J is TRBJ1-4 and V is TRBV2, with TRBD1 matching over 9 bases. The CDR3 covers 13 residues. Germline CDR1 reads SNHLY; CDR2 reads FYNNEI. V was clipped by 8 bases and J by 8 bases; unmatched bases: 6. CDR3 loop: CASLRDRVEKLFF. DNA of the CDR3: TGTGCCAGCCTCCGGGACAGGGTGGAAAAACTGTTTTTT.

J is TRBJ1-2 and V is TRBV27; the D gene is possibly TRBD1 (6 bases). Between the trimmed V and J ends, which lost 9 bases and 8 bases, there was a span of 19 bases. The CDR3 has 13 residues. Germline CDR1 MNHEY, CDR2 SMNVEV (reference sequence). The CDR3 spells CASTSATGYGYTF. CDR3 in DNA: TGTGCCAGTACTTCCGCCACAGGGTACGGCTACACCTTC.